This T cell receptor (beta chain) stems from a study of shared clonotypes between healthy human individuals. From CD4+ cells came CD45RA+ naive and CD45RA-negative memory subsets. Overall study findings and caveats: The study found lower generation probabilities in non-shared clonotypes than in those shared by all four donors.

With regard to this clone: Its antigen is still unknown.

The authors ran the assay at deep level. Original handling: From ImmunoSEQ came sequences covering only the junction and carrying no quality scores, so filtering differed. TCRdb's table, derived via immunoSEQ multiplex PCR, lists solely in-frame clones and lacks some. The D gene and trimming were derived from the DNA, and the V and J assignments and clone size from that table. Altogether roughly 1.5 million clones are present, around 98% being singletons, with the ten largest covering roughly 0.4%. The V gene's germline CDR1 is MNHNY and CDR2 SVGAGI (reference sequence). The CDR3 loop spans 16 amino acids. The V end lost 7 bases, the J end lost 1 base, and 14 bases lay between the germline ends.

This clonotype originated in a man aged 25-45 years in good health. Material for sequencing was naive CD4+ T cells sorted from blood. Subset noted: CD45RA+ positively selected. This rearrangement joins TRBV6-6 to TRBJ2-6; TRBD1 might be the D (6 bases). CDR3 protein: CASIPTGTSGANVLTF. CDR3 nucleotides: TGTGCCAGCATTCCCACCGGGACATCTGGGGCCAACGTCCTGACTTTC.